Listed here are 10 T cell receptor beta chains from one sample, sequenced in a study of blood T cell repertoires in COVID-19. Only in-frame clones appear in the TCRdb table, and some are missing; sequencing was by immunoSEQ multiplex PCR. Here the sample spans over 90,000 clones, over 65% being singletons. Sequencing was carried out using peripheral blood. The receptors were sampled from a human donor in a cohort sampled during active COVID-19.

In DNA, the CDR3 is TGTGCCAGCAGTGACCGGGACGAGCGGGGCGGGCAGTACTTC. The encoded protein is CASSDRDERGGQYF. The chain uses TRBV6-6 and TRBJ2-7, with TRBD2 identical over 7 bases. Unmatched junction bases numbered 13, after V lost 5 bases and J lost 9 bases. CDR1 is MNHNY and CDR2 is SVGAGI in the germline V gene (reference sequence). The CDR3 loop spans 14 amino acids.

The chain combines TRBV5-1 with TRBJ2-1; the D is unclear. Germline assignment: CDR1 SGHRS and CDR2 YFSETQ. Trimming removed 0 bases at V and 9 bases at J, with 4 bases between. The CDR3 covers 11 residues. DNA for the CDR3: TGCGCCAGCAGCTTGGCGAGTGAGCAGTTCTTC. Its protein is CASSLASEQFF.

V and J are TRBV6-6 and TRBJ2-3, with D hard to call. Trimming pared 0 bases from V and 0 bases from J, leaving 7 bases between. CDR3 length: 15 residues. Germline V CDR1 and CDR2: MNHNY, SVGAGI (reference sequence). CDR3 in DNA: TGTGCCAGCAGTTACTCGAGCATTAGCACAGATACGCAGTATTTT. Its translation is CASSYSSISTDTQYF.

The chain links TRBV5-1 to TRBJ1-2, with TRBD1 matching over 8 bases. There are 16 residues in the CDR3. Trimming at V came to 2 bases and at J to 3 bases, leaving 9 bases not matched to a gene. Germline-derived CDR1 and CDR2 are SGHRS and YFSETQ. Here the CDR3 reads CASSLQGEQLYYGYTF. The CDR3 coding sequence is TGCGCCAGCAGCTTACAGGGGGAACAACTGTACTATGGCTACACCTTC.

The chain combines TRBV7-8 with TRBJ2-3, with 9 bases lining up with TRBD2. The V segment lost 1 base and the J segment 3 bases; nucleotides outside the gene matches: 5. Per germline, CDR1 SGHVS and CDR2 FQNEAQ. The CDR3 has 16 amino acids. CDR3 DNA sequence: TGTGCCAGCAGCTTAGAGGGGCTAGCGGGGACAGATACGCAGTATTTT. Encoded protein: CASSLEGLAGTDTQYF.

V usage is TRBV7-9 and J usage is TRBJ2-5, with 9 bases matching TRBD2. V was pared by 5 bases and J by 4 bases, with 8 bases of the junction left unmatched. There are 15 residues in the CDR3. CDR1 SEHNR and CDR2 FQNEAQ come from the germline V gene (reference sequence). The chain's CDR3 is CASSTGRGGGETQYF. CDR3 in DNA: TGTGCCAGCAGCACGGGTCGCGGGGGGGGAGAGACCCAGTACTTC.

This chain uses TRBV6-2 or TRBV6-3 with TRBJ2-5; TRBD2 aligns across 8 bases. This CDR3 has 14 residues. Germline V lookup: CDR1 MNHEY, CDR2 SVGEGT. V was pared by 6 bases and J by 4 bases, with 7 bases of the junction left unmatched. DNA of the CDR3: TGTGCCAGCAGCCTAAGCGGGGGTGGAGAGACCCAGTACTTC. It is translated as CASSLSGGGETQYF.

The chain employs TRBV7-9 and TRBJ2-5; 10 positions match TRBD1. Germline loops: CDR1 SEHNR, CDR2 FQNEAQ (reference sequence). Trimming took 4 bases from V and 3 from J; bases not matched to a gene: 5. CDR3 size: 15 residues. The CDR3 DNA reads TGTGCCAGCAGCTCAAAGACAGGGGGCGAAGAGACCCAGTACTTC. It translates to CASSSKTGGEETQYF.

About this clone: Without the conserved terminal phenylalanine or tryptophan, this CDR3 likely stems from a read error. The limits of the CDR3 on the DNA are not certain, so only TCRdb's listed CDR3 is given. CDR3 amino acids: CASSLVEGG. The J gene is TRBJ1-1, the V gene TRBV7-9. Germline V gives CDR1 SEHNR, CDR2 FQNEAQ (reference sequence). The CDR3 totals 9 residues, both ends included.

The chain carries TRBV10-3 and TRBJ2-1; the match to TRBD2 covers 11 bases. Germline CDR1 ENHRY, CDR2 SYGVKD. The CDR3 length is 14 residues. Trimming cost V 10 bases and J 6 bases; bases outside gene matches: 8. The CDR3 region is CASTLAGESNEQFF. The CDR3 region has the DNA TGTGCCAGTACACTAGCGGGGGAGAGCAATGAGCAGTTCTTC.